This note documents a single TCR beta chain sequence. The specificity of this receptor is unknown. Per-nucleotide qualities are absent, and no much larger clonotype sits a single base away. The data derive from a study of immune cell composition in non-small cell lung cancer (dated by TCRdb to 2017 to 2019). In terms of the full investigation: Histologic subtype, mostly lung adenocarcinoma or squamous cell carcinoma, was determined with H&E together with p63, CK5, Napsin A and TTF-1 immunohistochemistry. TCR-beta sequencing from Adaptive Biotechnologies was done on around 32 paired sets of NSCLC tumour and non-adjacent lung specimens and on around 27 tumour-only specimens. The subtype comparisons left out four tumour specimens with TCR-beta data because those specimens were rare histological subtypes. Supplementary cohort #1 consisted of around 9 lung adenocarcinoma cases with paired tumour/lung TCR-beta sequencing and with TIL populations generated to assess tumour reactivity. The research as a whole found: Smoking pack-years did not significantly correlate with tumour TCR-beta clonality. In 9 to 11 adenocarcinoma cases, a strong correlation was found between maximal tumour-associated clone frequency and TIL tumour reactivity, whereas no such correlation was found between overall clonality and TIL tumour reactivity. The reactivity cohort included only around nine cases, and whether tumour-reactive clones share sequences with the dominant in vivo tumour-associated clones was not shown. Nearly half of NSCLC cases had tumour-associated clones >0.5%, found in 30% to 35% of adenocarcinomas compared with 75% of squamous carcinomas.

TCR-beta CDR3 regions were amplified from genomic DNA by a two-step multiplex PCR, with the second step adding Illumina-compatible adaptors. As a commercial immunoSEQ service, TCR-beta immunosequencing was carried out on an Illumina platform. Turning to the authors' computational methods: Repertoires were summarised as Top 10 Clones, the percentage of T-cell templates from the ten most frequent sequences, and productive clonality. Values of productive clonality ranged from 0 to 1, with a monoclonal population indicated by a value of 1. Tumour-associated clones were defined as sequences comprising at least 0.1% of tumour T-cell templates but absent from matched non-adjacent lung, identified via log10 scatter plots. Student's t-tests were used for two-group comparisons, ANOVA for comparisons across stages, and linear regression for relationships, with analyses done in GraphPad Prism7 and R. Sourced from immuneACCESS, this table was stored by TCRdb with only in-frame sequences that have V and J called. A share of the clones is absent; for the studies checked, an unresolved V gene accounts for under half, and the remainder has no known explanation. V and J calls and clone size come straight from that table; D and trimming were deduced from the DNA. For this sample there are just over 3,500 clones; around 76% appear just once. The ten largest clonotypes hold roughly 8.3% of the sample.

Normal lung samples were non-adjacent lung tissue taken as far from the tumour as possible, at least 3 cm away, from the same patient. Frozen aliquots of unsorted single-cell suspensions were used for genomic DNA extraction with the QIAamp DNA kit. Tissues arrived within 2 hours of resection and were immediately processed into single-cell suspensions. Tissue was broken up mechanically, digested enzymatically with DNase I, collagenase I and hyaluronidase for 25 to 35 minutes at 37 degrees C, and then filtered and RBC-lysed. The CDR3 holds 13 amino acids from the cysteine to the phenylalanine. The entry retains the CDR3 DNA only, 39 bases that are in frame from base 1. V lost 0 bases and J lost 6 bases; the stretch between them is 6 bases long. For CDR1 and CDR2, the germline V gene lists SGHNT and YENEEA.

What was sequenced was non-adjacent lung tissue. The chain is encoded by TRBV11-3 joined to TRBJ2-1; the D gene lacks a confident call. This clonotype was sampled from a human donor with non-small cell lung cancer. The DNA is TGTGCCAGCAGCTTAGATATTCGCAATGAGCAGTTCTTC. Its amino acids are CASSLDIRNEQFF.